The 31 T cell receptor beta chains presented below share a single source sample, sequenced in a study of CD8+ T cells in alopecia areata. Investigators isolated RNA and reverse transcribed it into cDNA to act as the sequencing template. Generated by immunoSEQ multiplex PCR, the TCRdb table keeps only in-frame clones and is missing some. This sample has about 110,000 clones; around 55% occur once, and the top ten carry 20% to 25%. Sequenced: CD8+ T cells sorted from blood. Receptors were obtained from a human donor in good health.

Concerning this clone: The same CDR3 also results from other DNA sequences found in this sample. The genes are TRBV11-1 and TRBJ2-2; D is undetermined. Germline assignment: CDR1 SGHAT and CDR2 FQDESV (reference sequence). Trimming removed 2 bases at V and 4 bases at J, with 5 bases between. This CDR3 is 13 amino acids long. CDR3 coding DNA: TGTGCCAGCAGCTTATCAGGCACCGGGGAGCTGTTTTTT. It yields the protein CASSLSGTGELFF.

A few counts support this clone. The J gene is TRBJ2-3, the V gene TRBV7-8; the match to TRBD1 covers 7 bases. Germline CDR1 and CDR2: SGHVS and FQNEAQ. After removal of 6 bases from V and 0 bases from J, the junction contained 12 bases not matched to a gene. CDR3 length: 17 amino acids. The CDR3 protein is CASRFLSRDSSTDTQYF. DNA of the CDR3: TGTGCCAGCAGATTTCTATCCCGGGACAGTAGCACAGATACGCAGTATTTT.

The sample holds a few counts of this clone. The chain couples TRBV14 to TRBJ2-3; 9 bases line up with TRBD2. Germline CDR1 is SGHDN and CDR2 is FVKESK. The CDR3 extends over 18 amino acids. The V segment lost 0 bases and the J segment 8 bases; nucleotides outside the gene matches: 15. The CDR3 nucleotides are TGTGCCAGCAGCCAAGATCCGGCGGCGGGGGGGCCCCGAGGTACGCAGTATTTT. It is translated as CASSQDPAAGGPRGTQYF. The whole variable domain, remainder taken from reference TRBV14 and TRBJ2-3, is EAGVTQFPSHSVIEKGQTVTLRCDPISGHDNLYWYRRVMGKEIKFLLHFVKESKQDESGMPNNRFLAERTGGTYSTLKVQPAELEDSGVYFCASSQDPAAGGPRGTQYFGPGTRLTVL.

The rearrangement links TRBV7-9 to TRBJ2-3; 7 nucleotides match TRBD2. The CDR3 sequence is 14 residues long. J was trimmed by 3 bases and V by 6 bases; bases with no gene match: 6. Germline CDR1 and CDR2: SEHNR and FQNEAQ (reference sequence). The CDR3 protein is CASRSGDGTDTQYF. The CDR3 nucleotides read TGTGCCAGCAGAAGCGGGGACGGTACAGATACGCAGTATTTT.

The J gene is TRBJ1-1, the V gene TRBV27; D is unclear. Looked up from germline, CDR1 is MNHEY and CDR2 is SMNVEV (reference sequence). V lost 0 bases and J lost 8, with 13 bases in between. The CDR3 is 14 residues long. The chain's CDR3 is CASSLSSDQAEAFF. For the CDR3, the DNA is TGTGCCAGCAGTTTATCTTCAGATCAGGCCGAAGCTTTCTTT.

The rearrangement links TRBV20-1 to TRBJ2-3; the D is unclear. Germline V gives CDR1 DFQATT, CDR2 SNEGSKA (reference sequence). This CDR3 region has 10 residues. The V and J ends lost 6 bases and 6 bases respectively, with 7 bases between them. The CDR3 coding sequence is TGCAGTGCCCTATCCGATACGCAGTATTTT. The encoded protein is CSALSDTQYF.

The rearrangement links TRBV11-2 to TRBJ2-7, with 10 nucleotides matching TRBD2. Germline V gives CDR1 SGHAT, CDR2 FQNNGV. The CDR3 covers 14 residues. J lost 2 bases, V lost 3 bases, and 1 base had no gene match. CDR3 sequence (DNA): TGTGCCAGCAGCTTTAGCGGGGGGACCTACGAGCAGTACTTC. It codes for CASSFSGGTYEQYF.

CDR3 sequence: CASSNGQVPKTQYF. The CDR3 DNA reads as TGTGCCAGCAGCAACGGACAGGTCCCAAAGACCCAGTACTTC. The chain uses TRBV7-9 and TRBJ2-5; TRBD1 aligns across 7 bases. The CDR3 has 14 residues. Unmatched junction bases numbered 9, after V lost 5 bases and J lost 6 bases. Germline V gene sequence: CDR1 SEHNR, CDR2 FQNEAQ (reference sequence).

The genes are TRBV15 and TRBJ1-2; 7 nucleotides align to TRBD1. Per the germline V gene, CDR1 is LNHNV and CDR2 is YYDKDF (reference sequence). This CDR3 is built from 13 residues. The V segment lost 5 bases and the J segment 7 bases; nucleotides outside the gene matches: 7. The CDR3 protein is CATSQTGLAGYTF. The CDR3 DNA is TGTGCCACCAGCCAGACAGGGTTGGCTGGCTACACCTTC.

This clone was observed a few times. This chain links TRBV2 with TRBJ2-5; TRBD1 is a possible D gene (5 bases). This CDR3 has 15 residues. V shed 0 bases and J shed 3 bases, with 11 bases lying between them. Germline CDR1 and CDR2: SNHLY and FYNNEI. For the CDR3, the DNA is TGTGCCAGCAGTGAAGCGACTGACAGAGAAGAGACCCAGTACTTC. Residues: CASSEATDREETQYF. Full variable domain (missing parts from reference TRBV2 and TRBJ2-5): EPEVTQTPSHQVTQMGQEVILRCVPISNHLYFYWYRQILGQKVEFLVSFYNNEISEKSEIFDDQFSVERPDGSNFTLKIRSTKLEDSAMYFCASSEATDREETQYFGPGTRLLVL.

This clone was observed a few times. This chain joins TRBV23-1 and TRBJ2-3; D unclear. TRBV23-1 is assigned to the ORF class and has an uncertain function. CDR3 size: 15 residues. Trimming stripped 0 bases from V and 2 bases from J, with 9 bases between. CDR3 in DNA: TGCGCCAGCAGTCAATCGGGTGGAACCACAGATACGCAGTATTTT. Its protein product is CASSQSGGTTDTQYF.

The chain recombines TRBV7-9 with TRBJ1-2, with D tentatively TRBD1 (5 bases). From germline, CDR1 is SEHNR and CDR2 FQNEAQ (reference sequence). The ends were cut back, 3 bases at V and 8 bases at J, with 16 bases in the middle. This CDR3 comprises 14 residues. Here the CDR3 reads CASSFGDSAVGYTF. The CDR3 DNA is TGTGCCAGCAGCTTCGGGGACTCTGCAGTGGGCTACACCTTC. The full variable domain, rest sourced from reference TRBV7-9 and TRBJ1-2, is DTGVSQNPRHKITKRGQNVTFRCDPISEHNRLYWYRQTLGQGPEFLTYFQNEAQLEKSRLLSDRFSAERPKGSFSTLEIQRTEQGDSAMYLCASSFGDSAVGYTFGSGTRLTVV.

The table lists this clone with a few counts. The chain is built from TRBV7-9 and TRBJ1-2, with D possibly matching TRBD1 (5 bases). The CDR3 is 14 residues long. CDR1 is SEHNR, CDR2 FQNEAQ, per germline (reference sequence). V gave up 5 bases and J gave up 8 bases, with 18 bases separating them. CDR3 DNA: TGTGCCAGCAGCCTACCGGGGGAGTCGCCCGGCTACACCTTC. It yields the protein CASSLPGESPGYTF.

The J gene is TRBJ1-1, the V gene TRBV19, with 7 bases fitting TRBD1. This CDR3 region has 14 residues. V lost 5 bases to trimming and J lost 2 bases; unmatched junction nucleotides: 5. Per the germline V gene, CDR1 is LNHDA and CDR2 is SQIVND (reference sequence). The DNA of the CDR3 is TGTGCCAGTAGTTCGGGACAGCAAAACACTGAAGCTTTCTTT. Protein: CASSSGQQNTEAFF. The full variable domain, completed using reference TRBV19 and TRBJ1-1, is DGGITQSPKYLFRKEGQNVTLSCEQNLNHDAMYWYRQDPGQGLRLIYYSQIVNDFQKGDIAEGYSVSREKKESFPLTVTSAQKNPTAFYLCASSSGQQNTEAFFGQGTRLTVV.

The CDR3 loop is CASSPIDEETQYF. As DNA, the CDR3 is TGTGCCAGCTCACCAATAGATGAAGAGACCCAGTACTTC. This rearrangement joins TRBV18 to TRBJ2-5; D is ambiguous. Germline V gene sequence: CDR1 KGHSH, CDR2 LQKENI. The CDR3 covers 13 residues. V lost 2 bases to trimming and J lost 3 bases, with 7 bases between them.

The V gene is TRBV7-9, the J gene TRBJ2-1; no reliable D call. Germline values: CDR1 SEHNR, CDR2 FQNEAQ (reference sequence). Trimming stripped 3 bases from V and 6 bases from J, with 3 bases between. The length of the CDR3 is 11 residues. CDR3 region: CASSLGNEQFF. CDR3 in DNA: TGTGCCAGCAGCTTGGGCAATGAGCAGTTCTTC.

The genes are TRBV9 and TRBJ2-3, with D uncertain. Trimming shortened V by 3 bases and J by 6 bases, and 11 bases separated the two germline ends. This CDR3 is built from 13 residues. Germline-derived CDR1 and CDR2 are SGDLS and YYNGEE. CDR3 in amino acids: CASSEPARDTQYF. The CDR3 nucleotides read TGTGCCAGCAGCGAACCCGCACGGGATACGCAGTATTTT.

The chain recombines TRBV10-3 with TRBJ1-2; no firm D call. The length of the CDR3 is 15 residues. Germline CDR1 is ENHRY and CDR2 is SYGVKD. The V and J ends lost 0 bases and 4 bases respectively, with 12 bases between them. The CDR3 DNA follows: TGTGCCATCAGTGAGTCGCAGGACCAGGTCTATGGCTACACCTTC. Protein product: CAISESQDQVYGYTF.

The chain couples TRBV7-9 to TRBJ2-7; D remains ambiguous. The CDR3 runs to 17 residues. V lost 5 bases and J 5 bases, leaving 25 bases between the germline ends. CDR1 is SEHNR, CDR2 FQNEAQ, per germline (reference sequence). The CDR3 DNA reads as TGTGCCAGCAGCCTGTCGGACCCCTCCAGTAGGTTCCACGAGCAGTACTTC. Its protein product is CASSLSDPSSRFHEQYF.

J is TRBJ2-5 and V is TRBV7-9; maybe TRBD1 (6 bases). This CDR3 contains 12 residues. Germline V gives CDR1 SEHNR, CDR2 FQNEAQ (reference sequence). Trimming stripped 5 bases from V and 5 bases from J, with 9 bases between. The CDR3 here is CASSAGQETQYF. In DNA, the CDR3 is TGTGCCAGCAGCGCCGGACAGGAGACCCAGTACTTC.

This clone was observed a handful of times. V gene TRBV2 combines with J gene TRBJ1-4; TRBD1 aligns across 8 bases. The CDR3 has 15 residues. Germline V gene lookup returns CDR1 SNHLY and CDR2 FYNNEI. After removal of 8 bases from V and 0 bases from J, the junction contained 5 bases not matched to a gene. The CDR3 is CASGTGPSTNEKLFF. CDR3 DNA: TGTGCCAGCGGGACAGGCCCCTCAACTAATGAAAAACTGTTTTTT. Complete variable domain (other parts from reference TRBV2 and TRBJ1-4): EPEVTQTPSHQVTQMGQEVILRCVPISNHLYFYWYRQILGQKVEFLVSFYNNEISEKSEIFDDQFSVERPDGSNFTLKIRSTKLEDSAMYFCASGTGPSTNEKLFFGSGTQLSVL.

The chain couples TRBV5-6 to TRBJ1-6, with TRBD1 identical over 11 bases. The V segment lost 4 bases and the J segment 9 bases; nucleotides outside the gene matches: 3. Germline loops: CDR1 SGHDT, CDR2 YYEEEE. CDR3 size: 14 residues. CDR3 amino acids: CASSLGQGASPLHF. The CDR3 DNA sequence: TGTGCCAGCAGCCTCGGACAGGGGGCTTCACCCCTCCACTTT.

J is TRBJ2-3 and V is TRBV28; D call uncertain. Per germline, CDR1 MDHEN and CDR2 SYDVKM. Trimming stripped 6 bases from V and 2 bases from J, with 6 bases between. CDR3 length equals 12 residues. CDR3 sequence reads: CASSLLTDTQYF. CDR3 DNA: TGTGCCAGCAGCTTGCTCACAGATACGCAGTATTTT.

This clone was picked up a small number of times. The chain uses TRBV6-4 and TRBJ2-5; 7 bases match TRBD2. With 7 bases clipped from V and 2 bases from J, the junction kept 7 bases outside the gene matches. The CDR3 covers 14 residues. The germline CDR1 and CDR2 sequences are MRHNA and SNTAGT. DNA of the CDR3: TGTGCCAGCACCGGGGGGTATCCACAAGAGACCCAGTACTTC. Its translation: CASTGGYPQETQYF.

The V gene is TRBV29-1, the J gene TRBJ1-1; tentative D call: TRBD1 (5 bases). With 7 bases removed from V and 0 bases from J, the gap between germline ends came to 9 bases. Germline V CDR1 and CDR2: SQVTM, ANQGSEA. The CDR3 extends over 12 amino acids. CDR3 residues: CSGGGMNTEAFF. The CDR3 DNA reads TGCAGCGGCGGGGGTATGAACACTGAAGCTTTCTTT.

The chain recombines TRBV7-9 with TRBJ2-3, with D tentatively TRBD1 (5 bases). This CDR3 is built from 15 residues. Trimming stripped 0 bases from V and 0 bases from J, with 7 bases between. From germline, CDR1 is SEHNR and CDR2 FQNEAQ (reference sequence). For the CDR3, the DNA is TGTGCCAGCAGCTTAGCGGGGCCTAGCACAGATACGCAGTATTTT. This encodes CASSLAGPSTDTQYF.

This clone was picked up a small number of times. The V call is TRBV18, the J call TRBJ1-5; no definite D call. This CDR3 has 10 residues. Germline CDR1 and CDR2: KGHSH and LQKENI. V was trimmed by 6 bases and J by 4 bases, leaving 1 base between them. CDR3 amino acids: CASSNQPQHF. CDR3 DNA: TGTGCCAGCTCGAATCAGCCCCAGCATTTT. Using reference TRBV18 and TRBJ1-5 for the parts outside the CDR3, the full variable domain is NAGVMQNPRHLVRRRGQEARLRCSPMKGHSHVYWYRQLPEEGLKFMVYLQKENIIDESGMPKERFSAEFPKEGPSILRIQQVVRGDSAAYFCASSNQPQHFGDGTRLSIL.

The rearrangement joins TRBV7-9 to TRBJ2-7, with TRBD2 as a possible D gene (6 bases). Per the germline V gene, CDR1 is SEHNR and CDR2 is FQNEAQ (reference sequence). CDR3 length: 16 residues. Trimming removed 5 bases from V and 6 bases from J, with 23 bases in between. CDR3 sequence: CASSPFSLGLGGEQYF. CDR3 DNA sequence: TGTGCCAGCAGCCCATTCTCCCTAGGGCTCGGGGGCGAGCAGTACTTC. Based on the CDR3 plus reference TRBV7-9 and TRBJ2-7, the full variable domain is DTGVSQNPRHKITKRGQNVTFRCDPISEHNRLYWYRQTLGQGPEFLTYFQNEAQLEKSRLLSDRFSAERPKGSFSTLEIQRTEQGDSAMYLCASSPFSLGLGGEQYFGPGTRLTVT.

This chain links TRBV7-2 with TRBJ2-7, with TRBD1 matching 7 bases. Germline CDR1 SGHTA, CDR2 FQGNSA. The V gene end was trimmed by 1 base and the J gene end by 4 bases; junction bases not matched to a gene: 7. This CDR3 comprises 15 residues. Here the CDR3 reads CASSLEPTGRYEQYF. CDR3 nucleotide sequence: TGTGCCAGCAGCTTAGAACCGACAGGGCGGTACGAGCAGTACTTC. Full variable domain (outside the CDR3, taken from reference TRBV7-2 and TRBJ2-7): GAGVSQSPSNKVTEKGKDVELRCDPISGHTALYWYRQSLGQGLEFLIYFQGNSAPDKSGLPSDRFSAERTGGSVSTLTIQRTQQEDSAVYLCASSLEPTGRYEQYFGPGTRLTVT.

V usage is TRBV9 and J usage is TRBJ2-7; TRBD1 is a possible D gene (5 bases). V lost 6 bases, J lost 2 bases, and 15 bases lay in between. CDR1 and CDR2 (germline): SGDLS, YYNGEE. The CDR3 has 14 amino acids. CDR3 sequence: CASTPGNRPYEQYF. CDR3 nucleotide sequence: TGTGCCAGCACGCCAGGGAACCGTCCCTACGAGCAGTACTTC.

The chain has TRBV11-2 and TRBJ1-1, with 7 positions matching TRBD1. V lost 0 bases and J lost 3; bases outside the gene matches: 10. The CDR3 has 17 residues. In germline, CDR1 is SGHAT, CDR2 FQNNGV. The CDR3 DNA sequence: TGTGCCAGCAGCTTAGACCTGGACAGGTTGGTGGACACTGAAGCTTTCTTT. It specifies CASSLDLDRLVDTEAFF.